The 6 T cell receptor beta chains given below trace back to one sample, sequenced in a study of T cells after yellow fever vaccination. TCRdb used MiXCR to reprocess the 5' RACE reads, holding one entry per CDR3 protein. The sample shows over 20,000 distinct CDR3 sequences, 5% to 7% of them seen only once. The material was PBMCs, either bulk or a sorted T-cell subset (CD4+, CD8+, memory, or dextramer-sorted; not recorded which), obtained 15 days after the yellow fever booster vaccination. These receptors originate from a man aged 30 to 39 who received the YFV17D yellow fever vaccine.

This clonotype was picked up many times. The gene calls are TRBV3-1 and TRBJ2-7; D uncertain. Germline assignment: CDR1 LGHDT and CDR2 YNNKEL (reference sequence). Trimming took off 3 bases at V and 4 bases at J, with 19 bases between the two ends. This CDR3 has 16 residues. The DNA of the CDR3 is TGTGCCAGCAGCCAGGGGATGGGCCAACGTGGGTACGAGCAGTACTTC. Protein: CASSQGMGQRGYEQYF.

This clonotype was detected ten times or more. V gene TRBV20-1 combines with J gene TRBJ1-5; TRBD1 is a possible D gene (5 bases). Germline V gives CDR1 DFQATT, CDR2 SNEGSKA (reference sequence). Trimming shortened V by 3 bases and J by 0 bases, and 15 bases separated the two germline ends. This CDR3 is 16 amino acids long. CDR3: CSASIPRGVSNQPQHF. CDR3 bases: TGCAGTGCTAGTATCCCCCGGGGCGTTAGCAATCAGCCCCAGCATTTT.

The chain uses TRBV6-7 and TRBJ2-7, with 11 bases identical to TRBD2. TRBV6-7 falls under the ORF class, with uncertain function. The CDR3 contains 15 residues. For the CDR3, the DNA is TGTGCTAGCCCCATACCTAGCGGGAGGCGGTACGAGCAGTACTTC. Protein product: CASPIPSGRRYEQYF.

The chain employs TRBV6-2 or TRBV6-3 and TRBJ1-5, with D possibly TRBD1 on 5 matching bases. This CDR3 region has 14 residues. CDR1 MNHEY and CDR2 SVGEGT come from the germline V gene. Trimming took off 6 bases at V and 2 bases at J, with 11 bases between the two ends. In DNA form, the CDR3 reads TGTGCCAGCAGATCACTACAGGGCAATCAGCCCCAGCATTTT. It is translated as CASRSLQGNQPQHF.

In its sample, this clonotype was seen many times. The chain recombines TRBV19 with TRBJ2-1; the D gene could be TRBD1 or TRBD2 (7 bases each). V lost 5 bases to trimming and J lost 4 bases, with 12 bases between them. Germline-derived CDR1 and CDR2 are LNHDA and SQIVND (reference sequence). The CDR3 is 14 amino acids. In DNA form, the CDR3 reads TGTGCCAGTAGTCAGCGGGACAGATACAATGAGCAGTTCTTC. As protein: CASSQRDRYNEQFF.

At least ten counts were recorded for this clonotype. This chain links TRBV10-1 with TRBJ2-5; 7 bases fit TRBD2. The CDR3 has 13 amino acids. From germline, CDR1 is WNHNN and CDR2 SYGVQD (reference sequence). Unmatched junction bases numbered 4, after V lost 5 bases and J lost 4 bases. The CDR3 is CASSPGRAETQYF. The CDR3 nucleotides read TGCGCCAGCAGTCCGGGGAGGGCAGAGACCCAGTACTTC.